This T cell receptor beta chain was recovered during a study of regulatory T cells in long-lasting Graves disease. Study outcomes and limitations: Persistent patients had a count of shared public clonotypes (around 2,700) that exceeded that of new patients (about 870).

Assembly of TCR beta libraries relied on iRepertoire HTBI primers together with Arm-PCR of CDR3 regions. Each CDR3 protein gets one entry after TCRdb re-called the multiplex PCR reads with MiXCR. The data show fewer than 650,000 distinct CDR3 sequences, 16% seen once. This clonotype came up many times. Its target is unknown. Documented time point: newly diagnosed GD, antithyroid drugs for less than 3 months. PBMC-extracted RNA yielded the TCR library. The length of the CDR3 is 11 residues. V was pared by 1 base and J by 8 bases, with 5 bases between. In germline, CDR1 is SGHRS, CDR2 YFSETQ. Another study also made use of these data, one on T cells in Graves' hyperthyroidism and ophthalmopathy. According to that study: Most clonotypes that expanded in the thyroid above 0.001 also showed up in blood.

The receptor's source is a woman in her 30s with Graves disease. This rearrangement joins TRBV5-1 to TRBJ2-3; no reliable D call. The sequencing here drew on peripheral blood mononuclear cells (PBMCs), taken at new diagnosis, from a patient treated with antithyroid drugs. The CDR3: CASSLSVTQYF. CDR3 coding DNA: TGCGCCAGCAGCTTGAGTGTTACGCAGTATTTT.